This T cell receptor beta chain was captured by sequencing in a study of blood T cell repertoires in COVID-19 (TCRdb year 2020). For the wider study: The collaborator samples originated in the United States, Italy and Spain and spanned the acute and convalescent phases of COVID-19. The samples were drawn from the first 160 participants of the ongoing ImmuneRACE study and from 950 to 1,500 subjects provided by 6 global collaborators. A de-identified subject ID, COVID-19 status, age in years and sex were almost always included in the sample metadata. The repertoires were released in a freely available public database meant as a resource for research on the immune response to SARS-CoV-2. The prospective study material was composed of cDNA or gDNA derived from T cells, B-cell-depleted T cells, or PBMCs. The dataset comprised deeply sampled blood TCRbeta repertoires from subjects exposed to, actively infected with, or recovered from COVID-19. Where available, HLA class I and class II types were taken from metadata supplied by the sample provider and were not determined by assay-based typing. Study-level results and caveats: The quantity of clinical and demographic metadata differed by source and by participant and was supplied without curation.

For this clone: Its antigen specificity is not known. Qualities for individual bases were not recorded, and no much larger clone is one base off.

The CDR3 covers 15 residues, taking in both the cysteine and the phenylalanine. Just the 45-base CDR3 DNA is kept, in frame starting at base 1. CDR1 is given as LGHNA and CDR2 as YNFKEQ, both from the germline V gene. Trimming takes 0 bases from V and 3 bases from J, and the germline ends sit 12 bases apart. Collaborating institutions collected whole blood in K2EDTA tubes following their own protocols. For TCRbeta analysis, collaborators shipped samples in one of three forms: frozen whole blood, isolated PBMCs, or DNA extracted from either of those sample types. The immunoSEQ Assay, a bias-controlled multiplex PCR, was used to amplify TCRbeta CDR3 regions from genomic DNA. In the source study's methods: Nucleated cell counts per sample were estimated from amplification of reference gene primers within the assay. To quantify the absolute abundance of each unique TCRbeta CDR3 rearrangement, sequence reads were collapsed and filtered. For each sample, productive Simpson clonality was calculated as the square root of Simpson's diversity index across productive rearrangements. TCRdb stores this immuneACCESS table with in-frame sequences only. Part of the clones is absent; in the studies checked, under half of the shortfall reflects unresolved V genes, and no reason is known for the rest. The D gene and trimming were derived from the DNA, and the V and J assignments and clone size from that table. The sample table contains some 58,000 clones; only one count was recorded for around 86% of them. Together, the top ten hold 1.2% of the sample.

The sequenced sample consisted of peripheral blood. This sequence uses TRBV4-2 and TRBJ2-7; TRBD2 is perhaps the D gene, given 7 matching bases. The source of this sequence is a man aged 40-55 years with acute or convalescent COVID-19. Here the CDR3 is given as CASSQDRGAIYEQYF. The nucleotides read TGTGCCAGCAGCCAAGATCGGGGGGCCATCTACGAGCAGTACTTC.